Given below is one T cell receptor beta chain in context. Its antigen is unknown. One base away there is no much larger clone; base qualities are not given. The library was obtained by 5' RACE. Instrument used: Illumina HiSeq 2000. Template switching added a universal primer binding site, and the final cDNA carried a unique molecular identifier that allowed TCR cDNA molecules to be counted accurately. Specific primers in the conserved constant-segment region were used to synthesize first-strand cDNA for the TCR alpha and beta chains. To control for contamination, every cDNA library carried two barcodes: a SMART-Mk sample barcode plus Illumina barcodes. TruSeq adapter sequences along with Illumina sample barcodes were introduced in two successive PCR steps. The Illumina HiSeq platform was used with custom primers to sequence TCR alpha and beta cDNA libraries. As for how the authors treated the data: MiGEC processed the raw reads to extract unique molecular identifiers, while MiXCR was used to determine the CDR3 positions. For each individual, recombination models were inferred using an EM algorithm with the repgenHMM and IGoR tools. Shared clonotype analysis was performed with the tcR package in R, normalizing sharing by the product of cloneset sizes. To study raw recombination without the effects of thymic and clonal selection, out-of-frame nonproductive sequences were analyzed. TCRdb cleaned the public reads at Q25 with fastp, built clones with MiXCR and kept in-frame beta chains. Rows are combined by CDR3 protein, so each entry shows the most common genes and DNA. V and J calls and clone size were set by TCRdb, not the authors. The sample table lists approximately 300,000 distinct CDR3 sequences, roughly 10% of them with a count of one. Together, the top ten hold roughly 7% of the sample.

Every donor in the study was a healthy Caucasian. Three pairs of female monozygotic twins, all aged roughly 18 to 29 years, were included in the twin cohort. CD4+ and CD8+ T cell populations were isolated with positive isolation kits from Invitrogen. CDR1 and CDR2 are drawn from the germline V gene (reference sequence): MNHEY, SMNVEV. Inclusive of the bounding cysteine and phenylalanine, the CDR3 is 11 residues long. The only DNA kept is the CDR3, 33 bases in frame from the first base. V is pared back by 5 bases and J by 5 bases, with 5 bases lying between the germline termini. The source of the sample is a study of identical twins (TCRdb year 2016). As for the study more broadly: To test whether fetal clonotypes persist, this study deep-sequenced TCR alpha and beta repertoires from monozygotic twins, from unrelated adults of various ages, and from cord blood. To rule out contamination, the twin experiments were replicated at different times with different library preparation protocols. General study outcomes and caveats: Because the same donors could not be followed over many years, the conclusions depended on cross-sectional statistical analysis. Out-of-frame TCR alpha sharing in monozygotic twins was systematically underestimated by recombination models, whereas sharing between unrelated individuals was in agreement with the recombination models. Excess twin sharing in beta out-of-frame sequences was weaker because fewer shared sequences lowered the signal-to-noise ratio. Out-of-frame TCR alpha sequences shared between twins showed an excess of low generation-probability sequences compared with coincidental sharing between unrelated individuals. Fewer insertions were carried by abundant cord blood beta clonotypes; a weaker similar trend was observed in young adult naive repertoires, while no such trend was observed in memory repertoires. Invariant T cells such as MAIT and iNKT could partly confound zero-insertion analyses, though diverse VJ usage argued against this for most clonotypes.

This sample was shared with a second study, whose subject was yellow fever vaccine responses in identical twins. As the second study states: The authors reported that the T cell response to vaccination in identical twins appeared partly convergent and partly personalized. In identical twins, the study followed T cell clones that responded to the vaccine with precision.

The receptor chain draws on TRBV27 and TRBJ2-3, with the D segment identity uncertain. This TCR derives from a woman under 30 in good health. The sample taken for sequencing was CD8+ T cells sorted from blood. The DNA reads TGTGCCAGCAGTAGCCTAGATACGCAGTATTTT. This translates into CASSSLDTQYF.